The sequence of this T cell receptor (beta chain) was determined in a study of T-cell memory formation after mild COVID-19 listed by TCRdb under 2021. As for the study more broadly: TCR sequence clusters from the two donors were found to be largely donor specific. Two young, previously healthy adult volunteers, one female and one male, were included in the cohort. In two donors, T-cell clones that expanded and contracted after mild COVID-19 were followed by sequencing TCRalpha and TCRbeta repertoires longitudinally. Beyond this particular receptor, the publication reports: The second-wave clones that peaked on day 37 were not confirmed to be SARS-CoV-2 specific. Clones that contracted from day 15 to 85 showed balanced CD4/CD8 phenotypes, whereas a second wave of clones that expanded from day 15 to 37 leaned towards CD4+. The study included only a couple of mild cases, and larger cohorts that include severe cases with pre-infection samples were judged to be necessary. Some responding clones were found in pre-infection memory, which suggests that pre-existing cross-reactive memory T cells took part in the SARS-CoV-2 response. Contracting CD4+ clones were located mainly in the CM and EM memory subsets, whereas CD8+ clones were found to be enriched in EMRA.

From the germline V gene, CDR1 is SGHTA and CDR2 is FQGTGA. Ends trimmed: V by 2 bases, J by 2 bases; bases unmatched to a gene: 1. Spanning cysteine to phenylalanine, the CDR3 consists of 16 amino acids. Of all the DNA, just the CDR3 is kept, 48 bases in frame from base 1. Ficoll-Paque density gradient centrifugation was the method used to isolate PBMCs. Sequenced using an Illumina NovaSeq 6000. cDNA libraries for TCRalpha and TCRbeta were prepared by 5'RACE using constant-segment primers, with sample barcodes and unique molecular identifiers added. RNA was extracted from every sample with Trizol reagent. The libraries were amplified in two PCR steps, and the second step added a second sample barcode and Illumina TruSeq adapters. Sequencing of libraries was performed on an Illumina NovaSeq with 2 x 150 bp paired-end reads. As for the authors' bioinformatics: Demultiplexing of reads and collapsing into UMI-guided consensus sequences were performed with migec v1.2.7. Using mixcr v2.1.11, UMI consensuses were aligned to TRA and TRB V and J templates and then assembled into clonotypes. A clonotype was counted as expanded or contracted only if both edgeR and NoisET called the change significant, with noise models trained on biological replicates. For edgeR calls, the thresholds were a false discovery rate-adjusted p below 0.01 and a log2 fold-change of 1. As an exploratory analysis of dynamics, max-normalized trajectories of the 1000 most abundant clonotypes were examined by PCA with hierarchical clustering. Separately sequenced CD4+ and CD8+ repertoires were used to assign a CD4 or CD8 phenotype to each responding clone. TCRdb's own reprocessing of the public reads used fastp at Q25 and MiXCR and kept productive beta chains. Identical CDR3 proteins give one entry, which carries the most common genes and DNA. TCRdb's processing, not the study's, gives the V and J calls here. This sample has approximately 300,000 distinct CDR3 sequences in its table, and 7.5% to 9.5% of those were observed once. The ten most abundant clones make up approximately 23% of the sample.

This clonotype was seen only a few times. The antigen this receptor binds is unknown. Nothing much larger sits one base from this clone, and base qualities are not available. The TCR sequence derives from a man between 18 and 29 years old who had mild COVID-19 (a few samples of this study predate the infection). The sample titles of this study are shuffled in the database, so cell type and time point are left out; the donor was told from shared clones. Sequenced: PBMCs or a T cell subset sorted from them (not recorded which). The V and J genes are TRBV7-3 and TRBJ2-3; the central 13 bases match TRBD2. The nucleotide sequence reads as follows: TGTGCCAGCAGCTTAGGGACTAGCGGGGCCACAGATACGCAGTATTTT. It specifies CASSLGTSGATDTQYF.